This is a list of T cell receptor beta chains from one sample in a study of T-cell reconstitution after alpha-beta-depleted transplantation in children. TCRdb used MiXCR to reprocess the PCR reads, holding one entry per CDR3 protein. The sample consists of fewer than 700,000 distinct CDR3 sequences, 23% of them appearing once. Material: PBMCs, mostly from graft donor cells, obtained 360 days after TCRalphabeta/CD19-depleted stem cell transplant. These receptors were taken from a boy under two years old who had a stem cell transplant for acute myeloid leukemia, so the T cells may come from the graft donor. Each CDR3 is given with its conserved first and last residue. The D gene is left open where the match is weak.

V: TRBV20-1
D: TRBD2
J: TRBJ2-7
CDR3: CSALGLAGGAYEQYF

V: TRBV25-1
D: -
J: TRBJ1-5
CDR3: CASSGWGTGPQHF

V: TRBV27
D: TRBD1
J: TRBJ2-3
CDR3: CASSLQGETDTQYF

V: TRBV3-1
D: -
J: TRBJ1-1
CDR3: CASSPEGGTEAFF

V: TRBV12-3/TRBV12-4
D: -
J: TRBJ2-2
CDR3: CASSLGGPSGELFF

V: TRBV24-1
D: -
J: TRBJ2-3
CDR3: CATSDFSRGDTQYF

V: TRBV5-1
D: TRBD1
J: TRBJ1-1
CDR3: CASSFRDSEAFF

V: TRBV12-3/TRBV12-4
D: -
J: TRBJ1-3
CDR3: CAARGDPNLNTIYF

V: TRBV21-1
D: -
J: TRBJ2-3
CDR3: CASSKAGAETSTDTQYF

V: TRBV20-1
D: -
J: TRBJ1-4
CDR3: CSAREGGAGSNEKLFF

V: TRBV24-1
D: -
J: TRBJ2-3
CDR3: CATSEGRRRGRTDTQYF

V: TRBV6-1
D: TRBD2
J: TRBJ2-1
CDR3: CASSAPTSGGYNEQFF

V: TRBV20-1
D: -
J: TRBJ2-1
CDR3: CSARWDIGNEQFF

V: TRBV5-1
D: -
J: TRBJ1-1
CDR3: CASSLGRALEAFF

V: TRBV5-1
D: -
J: TRBJ2-3
CDR3: CASSLHLLDTQYF

V: TRBV9
D: TRBD2
J: TRBJ2-5
CDR3: CASSVGLAGGQETQYF

V: TRBV24-1
D: -
J: TRBJ2-1
CDR3: CATSDSEGGVPSYNEQFF

V: TRBV11-1
D: -
J: TRBJ1-3
CDR3: CASSLALRARNTIYF

V: TRBV5-6
D: -
J: TRBJ2-5
CDR3: CASSLVLGEETQYF

V: TRBV4-1
D: -
J: TRBJ2-3
CDR3: CASSQNFARGTDTQYF

V: TRBV12-3/TRBV12-4
D: -
J: TRBJ2-2
CDR3: CASTGGYGELFF

V: TRBV15
D: -
J: TRBJ1-4
CDR3: CATTGRPNEKLFF

V: TRBV14
D: TRBD1
J: TRBJ2-1
CDR3: CASRNEGAHNEQFF

V: TRBV5-5
D: -
J: TRBJ1-2
CDR3: CASSWDGTFNYGYTF

V: TRBV4-2
D: TRBD2
J: TRBJ2-6
CDR3: CAPGGDMISGANVLTF

V: TRBV6-5
D: -
J: TRBJ1-1
CDR3: CAVYGQGTEAFF

V: TRBV2
D: -
J: TRBJ2-7
CDR3: CASKVGYEQYF

V: TRBV5-1
D: TRBD1
J: TRBJ1-1
CDR3: CASSYWTGGNTEAFF

V: TRBV12-3/TRBV12-4
D: -
J: TRBJ2-7
CDR3: CASRLRHEQYF

V: TRBV20-1
D: -
J: TRBJ2-3
CDR3: CSATGLSGHTDTQYF

V: TRBV7-2
D: -
J: TRBJ2-2
CDR3: CASSPGGYTGELFF

V: TRBV12-3/TRBV12-4
D: TRBD1
J: TRBJ2-5
CDR3: CASSLAPSTGGQETQYF